This T cell receptor beta chain was identified in a study of shared clonotypes between healthy human individuals. Naive CD8 cells lacked CD45RO, underwent positive selection for CCR7 and left out terminally differentiated effector memory CD45RA+ cells. Assay: immunoSEQ multiplex PCR; the TCRdb copy retains only in-frame clones and omits some. The sample holds 600,000 or so clones, approximately 95% seen once. The CDR3 runs 12 residues. CDR1 PRHDT and CDR2 FYEKMQ come from the germline V gene (reference sequence). Between the trimmed V and J ends, which lost 5 bases and 14 bases, there was a span of 18 bases.

Sequencing used naive CD8+ T cells sorted from blood. The chain links TRBV13 to TRBJ1-2; TRBD1 is a possible D gene (6 bases). This sequence was found in a woman aged 25 to 39 in good health. DNA of the CDR3: TGTGCCAGCAGCACTCAGGGGAGGCCATCGACCTTC. It encodes CASSTQGRPSTF.